Listed here are 30 T cell receptor beta chains from one sample, sequenced in a study of kidney transplant recipient with SARS-CoV-2 infection. One entry per CDR3 protein results from TCRdb running MiXCR on the reads. Altogether fewer than 250,000 distinct CDR3 sequences are present, 25% to 30% being singletons, with the ten largest covering 7% to 8%. The specimen was a blood sample, collected at baseline and between days 110 and 120 from a kidney transplant recipient. All receptors derive from a male patient younger than 45 who had COVID-19 and was a kidney transplant recipient. Certain T cells may be donor cells from the graft.

This chain's CDR3 is CASSRTSSYNEQFF. The CDR3 coding sequence is TGTGCCAGCAGCCGTACGAGCTCCTACAATGAGCAGTTCTTC. V usage is TRBV14 and J usage is TRBJ2-1, with unresolved D. Per germline, CDR1 SGHDN and CDR2 FVKESK. The CDR3 contains 14 residues. Trimming pared 4 bases from V and 0 bases from J, leaving 7 bases between.

Points on this clonotype: This sequence may be a read error, since a much larger clone differs from it by one base. V gene TRBV11-2 combines with J gene TRBJ2-1; TRBD2 agrees at 8 bases. This CDR3 is 14 amino acids long. Per the germline V gene, CDR1 is SGHAT and CDR2 is FQNNGV. Germline trimming cut 3 bases from V and 15 bases from J; bases unmatched to any gene: 13. Here the CDR3 DNA reads TGTGCCAGCAGCTTGAATGTACAGGGCGGGGGGCGGTTCTTC. It is translated as CASSLNVQGGGRFF.

Points on this clonotype: A read error may explain this, as a much larger clone is one base away. The CDR3, as DNA: TGTGCCAGCAGTGAAGGACGGGGGGACTATGGCTACACCTTC. Protein: CASSEGRGDYGYTF. This sequence joins TRBV6-1 and TRBJ1-2, with D possibly TRBD1 on 5 matching bases. The V gene's germline CDR1 is MNHNS and CDR2 SASEGT. V was clipped by 1 base and J by 3 bases, with 9 bases between them. The CDR3 is 14 residues long.

Many counts were recorded for this clonotype. This CDR3 is CASSKDPYHGKTYGYTF. The CDR3 nucleotides are TGTGCCAGCAGCAAAGACCCATACCATGGAAAGACCTATGGCTACACCTTC. The rearrangement links TRBV7-9 to TRBJ1-2, with unresolved D. CDR1 is SEHNR and CDR2 is FQNEAQ in the germline V gene (reference sequence). The ends were cut back, 5 bases at V and 4 bases at J, with 23 bases in the middle. The CDR3 is made up of 17 amino acids. Filled out from reference TRBV7-9 and TRBJ1-2, the complete variable domain reads DTGVSQNPRHKITKRGQNVTFRCDPISEHNRLYWYRQTLGQGPEFLTYFQNEAQLEKSRLLSDRFSAERPKGSFSTLEIQRTEQGDSAMYLCASSKDPYHGKTYGYTFGSGTRLTVV.

The chain carries TRBV7-2 and TRBJ2-3, with D perhaps matching TRBD2 (6 bases). Trimming cost V 6 bases and J 2 bases, with 12 bases left between them. This CDR3 spans 14 amino acids. Germline loops: CDR1 SGHTA, CDR2 FQGNSA. CDR3 DNA sequence: TGTGCCAGCAGTCCGGGGGAACTCACAGATACGCAGTATTTT. Translation: CASSPGELTDTQYF.

A note on this clonotype: This may stem from a read error, because a much larger clone lies one nucleotide away. V gene TRBV7-1 combines with J gene TRBJ1-2; D gene unclear. TRBV7-1 is an open reading frame, and its role is uncertain. The V end was cut by 3 bases, the J end by 4 bases, with 21 bases between. The CDR3 has 17 amino acids. The CDR3 is CASSSTAHEGKTYGYTF. DNA of the CDR3: TGTGCCAGCAGCTCGACCGCTCACGAGGGAAAGACCTATGGCTACACCTTC.

The V call is TRBV9, the J call TRBJ1-2; TRBD1 is a possible D gene (6 bases). V gave up 5 bases and J gave up 7 bases, with 21 bases separating them. The germline CDR1 and CDR2 sequences are SGDLS and YYNGEE. The CDR3 covers 15 residues. As DNA, the CDR3 is TGTGCCAGCAGAACCTCGTATAGGGGGAACGGTGGCTACACCTTC. It translates to CASRTSYRGNGGYTF. The variable domain in full, with the rest retrieved from reference TRBV9 and TRBJ1-2, is DSGVTQTPKHLITATGQRVTLRCSPRSGDLSVYWYQQSLDQGLQFLIQYYNGEERAKGNILERFSAQQFPDLHSELNLSSLELGDSALYFCASRTSYRGNGGYTFGSGTRLTVV.

This clonotype has more than one count but fewer than ten. The CDR3 DNA reads TGTGCCAGCAGTGAAGCGCTGTCGGGACAGGGGTCGCAGTATTTT. Its translation is CASSEALSGQGSQYF. The rearrangement uses TRBV6-1 and TRBJ2-3; 10 bases align to TRBD1. The junction had 7 bases not matched to a gene; V was cut back by 0 bases and J by 10 bases. CDR1 is MNHNS and CDR2 is SASEGT in the germline V gene. The CDR3 runs to 15 residues.

The chain links TRBV7-9 to TRBJ2-5; 7 nucleotides agree with TRBD2. The germline V gene has CDR1 SEHNR and CDR2 FQNEAQ (reference sequence). V shed 8 bases and J 5 bases; nucleotides not matched to a gene: 17. The CDR3 contains 16 residues. DNA for the CDR3: TGTGCCAGCCCCACCCGCGGGCGGGAGAAGGGTGAGACCCAGTACTTC. Its protein product is CASPTRGREKGETQYF.

The rearrangement uses TRBV15 and TRBJ2-1; no firm D call. V was trimmed by 3 bases and J by 5 bases, leaving 11 bases between them. CDR1 is LNHNV and CDR2 is YYDKDF in the germline V gene (reference sequence). The CDR3 is 14 amino acids. The CDR3 loop is CATSRGTLNNEQFF. CDR3 bases: TGTGCCACCAGCAGGGGCACCCTTAACAATGAGCAGTTCTTC.

The table lists this clonotype with a few counts. The DNA for the CDR3 is TGTGCCAGCAGCATGAACCTAGCGGGGGCCACCCTAGCCAAAAACATTCAGTACTTC. Its translation: CASSMNLAGATLAKNIQYF. This chain connects TRBV7-2 to TRBJ2-4; 10 nucleotides agree with TRBD2. Germline values: CDR1 SGHTA, CDR2 FQGNSA. CDR3 length: 19 amino acids. The ends lost 5 bases at V and 0 bases at J; junction bases unmatched: 13.

Concerning this clonotype itself: A read error is possible here, since a much larger clone lies one base away. The chain links TRBV5-1 to TRBJ2-2; D uncertain. From germline, CDR1 is SGHRS and CDR2 YFSETQ. This CDR3 has 15 amino acids. V was cut by 4 bases and J by 0 bases, with 10 bases left in between. CDR3 sequence (DNA): TGCGCCAGCAGCACGGCCACTGCGAACACCGGGGAGCTGTTTTTT. This gives the protein CASSTATANTGELFF.

On this clonotype itself: This may be a read error, as it is one base from a much larger clone. The rearrangement uses TRBV6-1 and TRBJ1-2; D is uncertain. Germline V lookup: CDR1 MNHNS, CDR2 SASEGT. The CDR3 extends over 17 amino acids. CDR3: CASSIGQECRKTYGHTF. The CDR3 bases are TGTGCCAGCAGTATCGGGCAGGAATGTAGAAAGACCTATGGCCACACCTTC.

Of note for this clonotype: This may stem from a read error, because a much larger clone lies one nucleotide away. The chain combines TRBV6-4 with TRBJ1-5; the D gene is possibly TRBD1 (5 bases). In germline, CDR1 is MRHNA, CDR2 SNTAGT. Trimming left V 0 bases short and J 6 bases short, with 12 bases between. The CDR3 contains 15 residues. CDR3 in DNA: TGTGCCAGCAGTGACTCAGGGACGGGTACTCAGCCCCAGCATTTT. It yields the protein CASSDSGTGTQPQHF.

This clonotype has a count of ten or more. The rearrangement uses TRBV10-2 and TRBJ2-7; D remains ambiguous. The CDR3 totals 12 residues. V lost 6 bases to trimming and J lost 0 bases, with 6 bases between them. Germline CDR1 and CDR2: WSHSY and SAAADI. The CDR3 reads CASSKSSYEQYF. DNA of the CDR3: TGCGCCAGCAGCAAGAGCTCCTACGAGCAGTACTTC.

The DNA for the CDR3 is TGCGCCAGCAGCCATCACAGGATCCAAGAGACCCAGTACTTC. This gives the protein CASSHHRIQETQYF. The chain uses TRBV4-1 and TRBJ2-5; weak D call: TRBD1 (5 bases). Looked up from germline, CDR1 is MGHRA and CDR2 is YSYEKL. CDR3 length equals 14 residues. Deletions cut 3 bases from V and 1 base from J, with 9 bases between.

There are many counts of this clonotype. V and J are TRBV6-5 and TRBJ2-2, with a weak D call TRBD1 (6 bases). This CDR3 is 14 amino acids long. V lost 5 bases and J 3 bases, leaving 10 bases between the germline ends. The V gene's germline CDR1 is MNHEY and CDR2 SVGAGI. CDR3 in DNA: TGTGCCAGCAGTACACACAGGGACACCGGGGAGCTGTTTTTT. Its protein is CASSTHRDTGELFF.

This clonotype was counted many times. This sequence joins TRBV27 and TRBJ1-1, with D perhaps TRBD1 (6 bases). This CDR3 has 14 amino acids. CDR1 is MNHEY, CDR2 SMNVEV, per germline (reference sequence). The V end lost 2 bases, the J end lost 1 base, and 8 bases lay between the germline ends. Here the CDR3 DNA reads TGTGCCAGCAGTTTAGGGGGCTCGAACACTGAAGCTTTCTTT. It is translated as CASSLGGSNTEAFF.

This clonotype was picked up many times. The genes are TRBV5-6 and TRBJ1-2; D is uncertain. CDR1 is SGHDT, CDR2 YYEEEE, per germline. V lost 5 bases and J lost 4, with 21 bases in between. The CDR3 has 16 amino acids. CDR3 DNA: TGTGCCAGCAGAGGCTTCAATAGTCGAAAGACCTATGGCTACACCTTC. It specifies CASRGFNSRKTYGYTF.

This clonotype was picked up many times. This chain links TRBV9 with TRBJ1-6; possible D gene TRBD1, 5 bases. This CDR3 comprises 15 residues. The V end lost 5 bases, the J end lost 5 bases, and 14 bases lay between the germline ends. Germline CDR1 SGDLS, CDR2 YYNGEE. The CDR3 DNA sequence: TGTGCCAGCAGTTTCTCAGGGCTTGATAATTCACCCCTCCACTTT. Its translation is CASSFSGLDNSPLHF.

A note on this clonotype: A read error is possible here, since a much larger clone lies one base away. CDR3 sequence (DNA): TGTGCCAGCACCCGGGCGGATATCTATGGCTACACCTTC. Its protein product is CASTRADIYGYTF. The chain combines TRBV5-6 with TRBJ1-2; D is unclear. Trimming removed 6 bases at V and 4 bases at J, with 13 bases between. The CDR3 is 13 amino acids. CDR1 and CDR2 from the germline V gene are SGHDT and YYEEEE.

This clonotype was seen repeatedly, ten times or more. The V and J genes are TRBV4-3 and TRBJ2-2; 8 positions agree with TRBD1. The V and J ends lost 3 bases and 5 bases, in that order; junction bases with no gene match: 2. The germline V gene has CDR1 LGHNA and CDR2 YSLEER. There are 14 residues in the CDR3. The CDR3 DNA follows: TGCGCCAGCAGCCACAGGGGGCGGACCGGGGAGCTGTTTTTT. Its protein is CASSHRGRTGELFF.

Regarding this clonotype: Given a much more abundant clone one base away, this may be a read error. The chain couples TRBV19 to TRBJ1-1, with TRBD1 matching over 7 bases. The J segment lost 4 bases and the V segment lost 2 bases, leaving 4 bases of the junction unmatched. The CDR3 runs to 14 residues. Per germline, CDR1 LNHDA and CDR2 SQIVND (reference sequence). The CDR3 region is CASSIQAGGTEAFF. The DNA for the CDR3 is TGTGCCAGTAGTATACAGGCAGGGGGCACTGAAGCTTTCTTT. The full variable domain, completed using reference TRBV19 and TRBJ1-1, is DGGITQSPKYLFRKEGQNVTLSCEQNLNHDAMYWYRQDPGQGLRLIYYSQIVNDFQKGDIAEGYSVSREKKESFPLTVTSAQKNPTAFYLCASSIQAGGTEAFFGQGTRLTVV.

This clonotype is a singleton in its sample. The junction departs from germline at one end; a sequencing error may be responsible. The V gene is TRBV4-1, the J gene TRBJ1-1, with unresolved D. Germline CDR1 and CDR2: MGHRA and YSYEKL. This CDR3 is built from 14 residues. CDR3 residues: CASSQEERNTEVFF. The CDR3 region has the DNA TGCGCCAGCAGCCAAGAGGAGAGGAACACTGAAGTTTTCTTC.

This clonotype was found many times. The V call is TRBV5-1, the J call TRBJ2-7; 10 bases are a match to TRBD2. This CDR3 region has 16 residues. The junction had 7 bases not matched to a gene; V was cut back by 4 bases and J by 0 bases. The V gene's germline CDR1 is SGHRS and CDR2 YFSETQ. CDR3 DNA sequence: TGCGCCAGCAGCCGCTCCGGGACTAGCGTCTCCTACGAGCAGTACTTC. Its protein product is CASSRSGTSVSYEQYF.

The chain has TRBV5-1 and TRBJ1-1, with D possibly matching TRBD1 (5 bases). With 0 bases removed from V and 3 bases from J, the gap between germline ends came to 15 bases. This CDR3 is 16 amino acids long. Germline V gives CDR1 SGHRS, CDR2 YFSETQ. CDR3 protein: CASSLVYRGRDTEAFF. CDR3 DNA sequence: TGCGCCAGCAGCTTGGTGTATCGGGGCCGGGACACTGAAGCTTTCTTT.

A word on this clonotype: A much larger clone lies a single base off, so this may be a read error. The chain employs TRBV10-2 and TRBJ1-2; no reliable D call. Trimming cost V 5 bases and J 4 bases, with 23 bases left between them. Germline values: CDR1 WSHSY, CDR2 SAAADI. CDR3 length: 17 residues. This chain's CDR3 is CASSLECTSRKTYGYTF. For the CDR3, the DNA is TGCGCCAGCAGTCTTGAGTGCACTTCTAGAAAGACCTATGGCTACACCTTC.

The sample holds many counts of this clonotype. The chain uses TRBV12-2 and TRBJ1-2. TRBV12-2 is marked as a pseudogene. CDR3 length equals 17 residues. CDR3 residues: CASRLLQTPRKTYGYTF. The CDR3 DNA follows: TGTGCAAGTCGCCTTCTTCAGACTCCACGAAAGACCTATGGCTACACCTTC.

Turning to this clonotype: A much larger clone differs from this one at a single base, so this may be a read error. This rearrangement joins TRBV5-4 to TRBJ1-2; D unresolved. V gave up 6 bases and J gave up 4 bases, with 22 bases separating them. Germline-derived CDR1 and CDR2 are SGHNT and YYREEE (reference sequence). The CDR3 has 16 residues. CDR3 bases: TGTGCCAGCACGCACGTCGTATCAGGAAAGACCTATGGCTACACCTTC. Residues: CASTHVVSGKTYGYTF. The full variable domain, with the rest looked up from reference TRBV5-4 and TRBJ1-2, is ETGVTQSPTHLIKTRGQQVTLRCSSQSGHNTVSWYQQALGQGPQFIFQYYREEENGRGNFPPRFSGLQFPNYSSELNVNALELDDSALYLCASTHVVSGKTYGYTFGSGTRLTVV.

With regard to this clonotype: The missing conserved phenylalanine or tryptophan at the end of this CDR3 makes a read error likely. The chain employs TRBV29-1 and TRBJ1-1, with D possibly matching TRBD1 (6 bases). Germline V gene sequence: CDR1 SQVTM, CDR2 ANQGSEA. The CDR3 covers 13 residues. The ends were cut back, 7 bases at V and 4 bases at J, with 16 bases in the middle. The CDR3 nucleotides read TGCAGCGCCAGGACAGAGTTGGGCACTGAAGCTTTCCTT. Translation gives CSARTELGTEAFL.